Sequencing of this T cell receptor (beta chain) was carried out in a study of blood T cells in healthy people across ages. This clonotype showed up just once. Its target is not known. Study-wide results and caveats: Fewer expanded clones and more diversity marked long-lived versus aged donors.

PCR was performed a second time for 7 to 11 cycles using a sample-barcoded 5' primer and a J-beta primer mix. Each CDR3 protein gets one entry after TCRdb re-called the 5' RACE reads with MiXCR. Among hundreds of thousands of distinct CDR3 sequences listed, around three fifths were seen once. Sequencing was done on a sample of blood. The source of this sequence is a man aged 55-75 years in good health.

CDR3 region: CASSQQSTGDEQFF. The CDR3 nucleotides are TGTGCCAGCAGTCAACAGAGTACTGGGGATGAGCAGTTCTTC. The chain recombines TRBV5-5 with TRBJ2-1; D is uncertain. V gave up 5 bases and J gave up 8 bases, with 17 bases separating them. The CDR3 spans 14 residues. CDR1 SGHKS and CDR2 YYEKEE come from the germline V gene (reference sequence). The full variable domain, in which reference TRBV5-5 and TRBJ2-1 provide the parts outside the CDR3, is DAGVTQSPTHLIKTRGQQVTLRCSPISGHKSVSWYQQVLGQGPQFIFQYYEKEERGRGNFPDRFSARQFPNYSSELNVNALLLGDSALYLCASSQQSTGDEQFFGPGTRLTVL.